Detailed here is one T cell receptor beta chain. Antigen specificity is unknown. The data were taken from a study of long-term antiretroviral therapy in people with HIV. V was pared by 0 bases and J by 5 bases, with 11 bases between. This CDR3 has 14 amino acids. Germline V gene lookup returns CDR1 SGDLS and CDR2 YYNGEE. Study-level results: Comparison with controls showed narrower CDR3 length ranges in HIV repertoires.

Runs used v3.0 of the immunoSEQ assay and were done at survey level. Sequencing used immunoSEQ multiplex PCR; TCRdb keeps in-frame clones, though not all of them. The sample gives over 15,000 clones, around nine tenths of which show up once; around 10% is in the top ten. The TCR originated in a man in his 60s with HIV. The chain has TRBV9 and TRBJ2-5, with no clear D. The sequencing here drew on unsorted PBMCs, taken 0.3 years after starting antiretroviral therapy. CDR3 in amino acids: CASSVEGIQETQYF. CDR3 DNA sequence: TGTGCCAGCAGCGTAGAAGGGATTCAGGAGACCCAGTACTTC.